The rows below give T cell receptor beta chains drawn from one sample of a study of CD8 T cells in Susac syndrome. TCRdb recomputed calls from the immunoSEQ multiplex PCR reads with MiXCR, one row per CDR3 protein. The sample comprises about 200,000 distinct CDR3 sequences, roughly 96% of which are singletons, and around 0.1% rests with the top ten. The sequencing input was CD4+ T cells from PBMCs. The receptor set was obtained from a human donor in good health. Each CDR3 is given with its conserved first and last residue. D genes are given only for firm matches.

J gene,V gene,D gene,CDR3 DNA,CDR3 protein
TRBJ1-1,TRBV12-3/TRBV12-4,TRBD1,TGTGCCAGCAGTTCGCCGGGACAGGGGTTGGACACTGAAGCTTTCTTT,CASSSPGQGLDTEAFF
TRBJ2-4,TRBV15,.,TGTGCCACCAGCAGAGTTGGCGTAGGCATTCAGTACTTC,CATSRVGVGIQYF
TRBJ2-1,TRBV2,TRBD2,TGTGCCAGCAGTGAGGGGACTAGCGGGAGCACTGAGCAGTTCTTC,CASSEGTSGSTEQFF
TRBJ1-5,TRBV7-9,.,TGTGCCAGCAGCTTAGGCCAATCACGCAATCAGCCCCAGCATTTT,CASSLGQSRNQPQHF
TRBJ2-5,TRBV7-9,TRBD1,TGTGCCAGCAGCTCACAGGGGAATACCCAGTACTTC,CASSSQGNTQYF
TRBJ1-6,TRBV27,TRBD1,TGTGCCAGCAGGCGACAGGGTGGAAATAATTCACCCCTCCACTTT,CASRRQGGNNSPLHF
TRBJ2-3,TRBV6-5,.,TGTGCCAGCAGTGACCCTGGACGAAGCACAGATACGCAGTATTTT,CASSDPGRSTDTQYF
TRBJ2-6,TRBV5-4,TRBD2,TGTGCCAGCACCCTTGGGGGGGCTGGGGCCAACGTCCTGACTTTC,CASTLGGAGANVLTF
TRBJ2-7,TRBV4-1,TRBD2,TGCGCCAGCAGCCAAGTAACGGCGGGGGGGCCGTACGAGCAGTACTTC,CASSQVTAGGPYEQYF
TRBJ1-2,TRBV4-3,.,TGCGCCAGCAGCCAAGATACGGGCGGAGAGAGTACCACCTTC,CASSQDTGGESTTF
TRBJ2-3,TRBV7-3,.,TGTGCCAGCAGCTCCGGGATTTCGACAGATACGCAGTATTTT,CASSSGISTDTQYF
TRBJ1-1,TRBV12-3/TRBV12-4,TRBD1,TGTGCCAGCGGGGACAGTAACACTGAAGCTTTCTTT,CASGDSNTEAFF
TRBJ2-2,TRBV15,.,TGTGCCACCAGCAGAGAGCCCCAGGGGCGGGCGAGCACCGGGGAGCTGTTTTTT,CATSREPQGRASTGELFF
TRBJ1-2,TRBV7-9,.,TGTGCCAGCAGCCCCGATGGGGGGCCCTATGGCTACACCTTC,CASSPDGGPYGYTF
TRBJ2-1,TRBV3-1,TRBD2,TGTGCCAGCAGCCCCGAGCGGGAGAAAGGGAATGAGCAGTTCTTC,CASSPEREKGNEQFF
TRBJ2-5,TRBV5-4,.,TGTGCCAGCAGCTTAGCTGAAGAGACCCAGTACTTC,CASSLAEETQYF